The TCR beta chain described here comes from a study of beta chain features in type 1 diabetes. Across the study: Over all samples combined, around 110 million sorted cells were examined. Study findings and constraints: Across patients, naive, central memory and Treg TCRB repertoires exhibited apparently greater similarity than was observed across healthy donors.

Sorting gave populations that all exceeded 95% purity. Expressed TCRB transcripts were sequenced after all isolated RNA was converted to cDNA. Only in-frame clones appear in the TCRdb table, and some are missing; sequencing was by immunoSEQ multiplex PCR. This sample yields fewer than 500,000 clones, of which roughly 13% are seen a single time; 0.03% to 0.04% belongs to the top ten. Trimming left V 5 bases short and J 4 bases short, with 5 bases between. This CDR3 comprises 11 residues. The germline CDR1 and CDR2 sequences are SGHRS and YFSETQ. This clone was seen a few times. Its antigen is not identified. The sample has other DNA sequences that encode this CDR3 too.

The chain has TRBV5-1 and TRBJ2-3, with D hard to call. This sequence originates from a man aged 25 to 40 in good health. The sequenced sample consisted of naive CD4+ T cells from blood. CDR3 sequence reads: CASSIADTQYF. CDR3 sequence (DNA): TGCGCCAGCAGTATCGCAGATACGCAGTATTTT. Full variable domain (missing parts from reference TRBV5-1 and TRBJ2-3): KAGVTQTPRYLIKTRGQQVTLSCSPISGHRSVSWYQQTPGQGLQFLFEYFSETQRNKGNFPGRFSGRQFSNSRSEMNVSTLELGDSALYLCASSIADTQYFGPGTRLTVL.